This T cell receptor (beta chain) was sequenced for a study of low-dose radiotherapy and immunotherapy resistance in tumors. Priming of first-strand cDNA relied on TRAV- and TRBV-specific primers (covering alpha and beta chains). It was with a constant-region primer and a V-primer adapter that TCRs were amplified over 20 PCR cycles. Via MiXCR, TCRdb re-called the reads, giving one row per CDR3 protein. The sample has 7,500 to 10,000 distinct CDR3 sequences, approximately 81% seen once; the top ten hold 1.4%. Germline assignment: CDR1 MNHGY and CDR2 SAAAGT. With 8 bases removed from V and 6 bases from J, the gap between germline ends came to 14 bases. The CDR3 sequence is 12 residues long.

V and J are TRBV6-8 and TRBJ2-7, with D possibly TRBD2 on 7 matching bases. The TCR originated in a human donor with advanced metastatic prostate, ovarian, gallbladder or colorectal cancer (not recorded which). This table probably holds off-target reads from a library built for another chain. Here the CDR3 reads CASGGGGIEQYF. The CDR3 DNA reads as TGTGCCAGCGGAGGGGGAGGGATCGAGCAGTACTTC.